This T cell receptor (beta chain) originates from a study of cytomegalovirus exposure and HLA in healthy donors. PCR was performed using 60 Vbeta and 13 Jbeta primers. The assay was immunoSEQ multiplex PCR, and TCRdb's table has in-frame clones only and misses some. Counted here are 50,000 or so clones, around 50% occurring once; the ten biggest clones make up about 10%. V shed 6 bases and J 7 bases; nucleotides not matched to a gene: 4. In germline, CDR1 is MNHEY, CDR2 SVGAGI. The CDR3 runs 14 residues. The clonotype comes from a human donor in good health. The sample was PBMCs. The chain joins TRBV6-5 to TRBJ1-6, with TRBD1 identical over 9 bases. This CDR3 is CASRKGTGNSPLHF. CDR3 DNA: TGTGCCAGCAGAAAGGGGACAGGGAATTCACCCCTCCACTTT.